The rows below give T cell receptor beta chains drawn from one sample of a study of response to subunit inactivated influenza vaccine. TCRdb reanalysed the RT-PCR reads using MiXCR and keeps one entry per CDR3 protein. The sample has roughly 700,000 distinct CDR3 sequences, 14% seen once. The sequencing used PBMCs from blood, collected about 14 days before vaccination. These receptors came from a man aged 45-60 years who received an inactivated influenza vaccine. The CDR3 runs from the conserved cysteine through the conserved F or W. A D gene is named only where the DNA matches it firmly. Not all rows give a size; the values are once, few, many and, for expanded clones, a class.

V gene: TRBV2; J gene: TRBJ2-7; D gene: -; clone size: few; CDR3 DNA: TGTGCCAGCAGGACGGACGGGGACGAGCAGTACTTC; CDR3 protein: CASRTDGDEQYF
V gene: TRBV12-3/TRBV12-4; J gene: TRBJ2-7; D gene: TRBD1; clone size: many; CDR3 DNA: TGTGCCAGCAGATCGGACAGGGCCCACGAGCAGTACTTC; CDR3 protein: CASRSDRAHEQYF
V gene: TRBV4-2; J gene: TRBJ2-7; D gene: -; clone size: -; CDR3 DNA: TGTGCCAGCAGCCAGGCAGGCGAGACCTACGAGCAGTACTTC; CDR3 protein: CASSQAGETYEQYF
V gene: TRBV4-2; J gene: TRBJ1-5; D gene: -; clone size: -; CDR3 DNA: TGTGCCAGCAGCCAGGCCGGAGGACGGGGCAATCAGCCCCAGCATTTT; CDR3 protein: CASSQAGGRGNQPQHF
V gene: TRBV28; J gene: TRBJ2-1; D gene: -; clone size: many; CDR3 DNA: TGTGCCAGCAGTAAACCGGGACCTACTAATGAGCAGTTCTTC; CDR3 protein: CASSKPGPTNEQFF
V gene: TRBV18; J gene: TRBJ1-1; D gene: -; clone size: few; CDR3 DNA: TGTGCCAGCTCACCACCTAGCGGTTCGGTCACTGAAGCTTTCTTT; CDR3 protein: CASSPPSGSVTEAFF
V gene: TRBV9; J gene: TRBJ1-1; D gene: -; clone size: few; CDR3 DNA: TGTGCCAGCAGCGTTGGTCCCCCGGGACACCTTGGGACTGAAGCTTTCTTT; CDR3 protein: CASSVGPPGHLGTEAFF
V gene: TRBV5-1; J gene: TRBJ2-7; D gene: TRBD2; clone size: -; CDR3 DNA: TGCGCCAGCAGTTCACTAGCGGGAGGCCCCTACAAGCAGTACTTC; CDR3 protein: CASSSLAGGPYKQYF
V gene: TRBV28; J gene: TRBJ1-2; D gene: -; clone size: many; CDR3 DNA: TGTGCCAGCAGTTTAACAGGGTATGGCTACACCTTC; CDR3 protein: CASSLTGYGYTF
V gene: TRBV27; J gene: TRBJ2-7; D gene: -; clone size: few; CDR3 DNA: TGTGCCAGCAGTTTGTTCCCCGGCCCTGCGGAGTACTTC; CDR3 protein: CASSLFPGPAEYF
V gene: TRBV4-2; J gene: TRBJ2-7; D gene: TRBD1; clone size: -; CDR3 DNA: TGTGCCAGCAGCGTTTCCGGGACAGGACGCTCCTACGAGCAGTACTTC; CDR3 protein: CASSVSGTGRSYEQYF
V gene: TRBV28; J gene: TRBJ2-7; D gene: -; clone size: few; CDR3 DNA: TGTGCCAGCAGTTTATTTATAGGAACAGGGACCTCCTACGAGCAGTACTTC; CDR3 protein: CASSLFIGTGTSYEQYF
V gene: TRBV12-3/TRBV12-4; J gene: TRBJ2-2; D gene: -; clone size: -; CDR3 DNA: TGTGCCAGCAGTTTACTTCCGGGAGCAAACACCGGGGAGCTGTTTTTT; CDR3 protein: CASSLLPGANTGELFF
V gene: TRBV29-1; J gene: TRBJ1-1; D gene: -; clone size: few; CDR3 DNA: TGCAGCGTTGAAGGCACTGAAGCTTTCTTT; CDR3 protein: CSVEGTEAFF
V gene: TRBV3-1; J gene: TRBJ2-5; D gene: -; clone size: few; CDR3 DNA: TGTGCCAGCAGCTTAAATGGGCCCCAGTACTTC; CDR3 protein: CASSLNGPQYF
V gene: TRBV20-1; J gene: TRBJ2-5; D gene: TRBD1; clone size: few; CDR3 DNA: TGCAGTGCCGGACAGGGAGCAGGAGAGACCCAGTACTTC; CDR3 protein: CSAGQGAGETQYF
V gene: TRBV21-1; J gene: TRBJ2-2; D gene: -; clone size: -; CDR3 DNA: TGTGCCGGCCACATAGCGCAATACACCGGGGAGCTGTTTTTT; CDR3 protein: CAGHIAQYTGELFF
V gene: TRBV19; J gene: TRBJ1-5; D gene: -; clone size: -; CDR3 DNA: TGTGCCACTACCCTAACGGGGGGCCATCTGAATCAGCCCCAGCATTTT; CDR3 protein: CATTLTGGHLNQPQHF
V gene: TRBV28; J gene: TRBJ2-1; D gene: TRBD2; clone size: few; CDR3 DNA: TGTGCCAGCAGTTTACGCGGGAGGGCCTACAATGAGCAGTTCTTC; CDR3 protein: CASSLRGRAYNEQFF
V gene: TRBV2; J gene: TRBJ1-5; D gene: TRBD1; clone size: -; CDR3 DNA: TGTGCCAGCAGTGATACAGGGGCTGGGTCGGGGCCCCAGCATTTT; CDR3 protein: CASSDTGAGSGPQHF
V gene: TRBV3-1; J gene: TRBJ2-2; D gene: -; clone size: many; CDR3 DNA: TGTGCCAGCAGCCAGGGACACTCGAACACCGGGGAGCTGTTTTTT; CDR3 protein: CASSQGHSNTGELFF
V gene: TRBV4-2; J gene: TRBJ2-1; D gene: -; clone size: -; CDR3 DNA: TGTGCCAGCAGCCAAGACCTCCGGACAACAGATGAGCAGTTCTTC; CDR3 protein: CASSQDLRTTDEQFF
V gene: TRBV7-2; J gene: TRBJ2-2; D gene: TRBD2; clone size: few; CDR3 DNA: TGTGCCAGCAGCTTAGGAGTCGGGGGGGCCACCGGGGAGCTGTTTTTT; CDR3 protein: CASSLGVGGATGELFF
V gene: TRBV6-5; J gene: TRBJ1-2; D gene: -; clone size: few; CDR3 DNA: TGTGCCAGCAGTTACTCGGGCCCGAACTATGGCTACACCTTC; CDR3 protein: CASSYSGPNYGYTF
V gene: TRBV28; J gene: TRBJ2-7; D gene: -; clone size: -; CDR3 DNA: TGTGCCAGCAGTTTCACACAGAGCTCCTACGAGCAGTACTTC; CDR3 protein: CASSFTQSSYEQYF
V gene: TRBV5-1; J gene: TRBJ2-1; D gene: TRBD1; clone size: many; CDR3 DNA: TGCGCCAGCAGCGACTCGACAGGGGTGACTTTTGAGCAGTTCTTC; CDR3 protein: CASSDSTGVTFEQFF
V gene: TRBV5-1; J gene: TRBJ2-3; D gene: TRBD2; clone size: many; CDR3 DNA: TGCGCCAGCAGCCGGGGGACTAGCGGATTACTCACAGATACGCAGTATTTT; CDR3 protein: CASSRGTSGLLTDTQYF
V gene: TRBV9; J gene: TRBJ1-6; D gene: -; clone size: few; CDR3 DNA: TGTGCCAGCAGCGTAGGGGATTCACCCCTCCACTTT; CDR3 protein: CASSVGDSPLHF
V gene: TRBV18; J gene: TRBJ2-1; D gene: TRBD2; clone size: -; CDR3 DNA: TGTGCCAGCTTTCCCGGACTAGCGGGAAACGAGCAGTTCTTC; CDR3 protein: CASFPGLAGNEQFF
V gene: TRBV20-1; J gene: TRBJ2-1; D gene: TRBD2; clone size: -; CDR3 DNA: TGCAGGGGCCAAGCCCCGGGACTAGCGGGGCCGGGGGGCTACAATGAGCAGTTCTTC; CDR3 protein: CRGQAPGLAGPGGYNEQFF
V gene: TRBV28; J gene: TRBJ1-5; D gene: -; clone size: few; CDR3 DNA: TGTGCCAGCAGTGTTTTACTTGGTCAGCCCCAGCATTTT; CDR3 protein: CASSVLLGQPQHF
V gene: TRBV6-1; J gene: TRBJ1-2; D gene: -; clone size: -; CDR3 DNA: TGTGCCAGCAGTGATCGCAGGGAAATGTACTATGGCTACACCTTC; CDR3 protein: CASSDRREMYYGYTF
V gene: TRBV10-3; J gene: TRBJ2-7; D gene: TRBD1; clone size: many; CDR3 DNA: TGTGCCATCAGTGAGTTTGGACAGGGGTCCCCCTACGAGCAGTACTTC; CDR3 protein: CAISEFGQGSPYEQYF
V gene: TRBV12-3/TRBV12-4; J gene: TRBJ2-7; D gene: -; clone size: -; CDR3 DNA: TGTGCCAGCAGTTTCGGGGACCCGTCGGGGCAGTACTTC; CDR3 protein: CASSFGDPSGQYF
V gene: TRBV20-1; J gene: TRBJ1-1; D gene: -; clone size: -; CDR3 DNA: TGCAGTGCTAGAAGACAGGCCCTTGGCACTGAAGCTTTCTTT; CDR3 protein: CSARRQALGTEAFF
V gene: TRBV2; J gene: TRBJ2-1; D gene: -; clone size: -; CDR3 DNA: TGTGCCAGCAGACCAGAATACAATGAGCAGTTCTTC; CDR3 protein: CASRPEYNEQFF
V gene: TRBV30; J gene: TRBJ1-6; D gene: -; clone size: few; CDR3 DNA: TGTGCCTGGAGTCCCCGACCCTTGAGCTCCTATAATTCACCCCTCCACTTT; CDR3 protein: CAWSPRPLSSYNSPLHF
V gene: TRBV5-1; J gene: TRBJ2-3; D gene: TRBD2; clone size: many; CDR3 DNA: TGCGCCAGCAGCCTACAACTAGCGGGGTTCACAGATACGCAGTATTTT; CDR3 protein: CASSLQLAGFTDTQYF
V gene: TRBV5-1; J gene: TRBJ2-5; D gene: -; clone size: many; CDR3 DNA: TGCGCCAGCAGCTCGACCTCAGGGGTTCAAGAGACCCAGTACTTC; CDR3 protein: CASSSTSGVQETQYF
V gene: TRBV9; J gene: TRBJ2-1; D gene: TRBD2; clone size: few; CDR3 DNA: TGTGCCAGCAGCGATACGGGACTAGCGGGTTCCTACAATGAGCAGTTCTTC; CDR3 protein: CASSDTGLAGSYNEQFF
V gene: TRBV20-1; J gene: TRBJ1-2; D gene: TRBD1; clone size: -; CDR3 DNA: TGCAGTGCTAGAGAACCGGGACAGGGTGGATATGGCTACACCTTC; CDR3 protein: CSAREPGQGGYGYTF
V gene: TRBV24-1; J gene: TRBJ2-5; D gene: TRBD2; clone size: few; CDR3 DNA: TGTGCCACCAGTGATCAGGGAGCGGGGGAGGAGGAGACCCAGTACTTC; CDR3 protein: CATSDQGAGEEETQYF
V gene: TRBV29-1; J gene: TRBJ2-3; D gene: -; clone size: -; CDR3 DNA: TGCAGCGTTGAAGTACGGTACACAGATACGCAGTATTTT; CDR3 protein: CSVEVRYTDTQYF
V gene: TRBV14; J gene: TRBJ2-4; D gene: -; clone size: few; CDR3 DNA: TGTGCCAGCAGCCAAGGAGGGTGGGACATTCAGCACTTC; CDR3 protein: CASSQGGWDIQHF
V gene: TRBV14; J gene: TRBJ2-1; D gene: TRBD1; clone size: -; CDR3 DNA: TGTGCCAGCAGCCAAGATCCTTGGGACAGAAGGGATGAGCAGTTCTTC; CDR3 protein: CASSQDPWDRRDEQFF
V gene: TRBV4-2; J gene: TRBJ1-5; D gene: TRBD1; clone size: few; CDR3 DNA: TGTGCCAGCAGCCAAGATGCAGACAGGGTGGCTCAGCCCCAGCATTTT; CDR3 protein: CASSQDADRVAQPQHF
V gene: TRBV5-1; J gene: TRBJ2-2; D gene: TRBD2; clone size: few; CDR3 DNA: TGCGCCAGCAGCCTTAGCGGGGGAGACACCGGGGAGCTGTTTTTT; CDR3 protein: CASSLSGGDTGELFF
V gene: TRBV5-6; J gene: TRBJ2-1; D gene: -; clone size: few; CDR3 DNA: TGTGCCAGCAGCCTGGACAGTTGGGACAATGAGCAGTTCTTC; CDR3 protein: CASSLDSWDNEQFF
V gene: TRBV30; J gene: TRBJ2-7; D gene: -; clone size: few; CDR3 DNA: TGTGCCTGGAGTGAGAACACCTACGAGCAGTACTTC; CDR3 protein: CAWSENTYEQYF
V gene: TRBV6-1; J gene: TRBJ1-4; D gene: TRBD1; clone size: few; CDR3 DNA: TGTGCCACAGGGGGTCAGGGGCATGAAAAACTGTTTTTT; CDR3 protein: CATGGQGHEKLFF
V gene: TRBV28; J gene: TRBJ1-5; D gene: -; clone size: -; CDR3 DNA: TGTGCCAGCAGTTTAAAGTGGGGACCGACATATAGCAATCAGCCCCAGCATTTT; CDR3 protein: CASSLKWGPTYSNQPQHF
V gene: TRBV5-1; J gene: TRBJ2-3; D gene: -; clone size: many; CDR3 DNA: TGCGCCAGCAGCTTGGAGGGAAAGGCGACAGATACGCAGTATTTT; CDR3 protein: CASSLEGKATDTQYF
V gene: TRBV7-2; J gene: TRBJ1-1; D gene: -; clone size: few; CDR3 DNA: TGTGCCAGCAGCGTCTCTATAGTGAACACTGAAGCTTTCTTT; CDR3 protein: CASSVSIVNTEAFF